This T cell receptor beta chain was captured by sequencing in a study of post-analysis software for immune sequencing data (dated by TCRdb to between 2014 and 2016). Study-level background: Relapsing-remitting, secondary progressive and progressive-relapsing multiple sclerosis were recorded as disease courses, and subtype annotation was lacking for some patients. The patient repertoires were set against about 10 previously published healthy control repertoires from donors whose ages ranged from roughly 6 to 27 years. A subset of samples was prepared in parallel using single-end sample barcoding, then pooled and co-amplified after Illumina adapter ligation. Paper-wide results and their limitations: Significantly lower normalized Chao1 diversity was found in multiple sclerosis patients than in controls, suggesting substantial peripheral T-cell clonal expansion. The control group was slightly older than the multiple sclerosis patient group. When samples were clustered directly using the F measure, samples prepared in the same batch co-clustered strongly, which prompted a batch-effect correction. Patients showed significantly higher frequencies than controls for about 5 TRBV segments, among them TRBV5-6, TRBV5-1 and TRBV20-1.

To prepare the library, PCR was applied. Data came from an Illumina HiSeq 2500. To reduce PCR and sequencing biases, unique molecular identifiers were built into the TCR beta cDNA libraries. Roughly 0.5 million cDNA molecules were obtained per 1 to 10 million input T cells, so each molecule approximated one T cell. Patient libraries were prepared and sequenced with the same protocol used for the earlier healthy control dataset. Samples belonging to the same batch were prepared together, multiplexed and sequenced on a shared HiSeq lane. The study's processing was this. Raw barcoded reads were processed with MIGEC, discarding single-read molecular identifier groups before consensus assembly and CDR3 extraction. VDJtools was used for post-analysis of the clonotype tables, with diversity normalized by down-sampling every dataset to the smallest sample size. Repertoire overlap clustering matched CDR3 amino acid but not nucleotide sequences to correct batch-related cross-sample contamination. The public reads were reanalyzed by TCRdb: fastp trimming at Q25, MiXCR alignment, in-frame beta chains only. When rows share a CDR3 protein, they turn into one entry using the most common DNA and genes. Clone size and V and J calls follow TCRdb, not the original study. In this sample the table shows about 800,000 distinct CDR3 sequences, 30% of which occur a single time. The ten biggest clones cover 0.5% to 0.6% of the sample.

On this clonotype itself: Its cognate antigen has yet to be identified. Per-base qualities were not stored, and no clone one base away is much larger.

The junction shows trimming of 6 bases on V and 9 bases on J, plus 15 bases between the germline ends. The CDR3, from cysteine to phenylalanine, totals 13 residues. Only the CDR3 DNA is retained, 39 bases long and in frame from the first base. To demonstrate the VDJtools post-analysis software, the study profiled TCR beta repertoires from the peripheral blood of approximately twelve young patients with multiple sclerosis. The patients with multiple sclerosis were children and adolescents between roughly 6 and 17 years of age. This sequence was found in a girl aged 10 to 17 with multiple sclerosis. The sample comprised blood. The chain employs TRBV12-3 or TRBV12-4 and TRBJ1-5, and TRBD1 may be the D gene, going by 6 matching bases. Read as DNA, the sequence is TGTGCCAGCAGCATTAACAGGGACCGGCCCCAGCATTTT. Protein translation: CASSINRDRPQHF.